This T cell receptor (beta chain) emerged from a study of blood T cell repertoires in COVID-19. J gave up 1 base and V 1 base, and 3 bases lay outside the gene matches. The length of the CDR3 is 16 residues. Germline CDR1 and CDR2: SGHTA and FQGTGA. Sequencing was performed with immunoSEQ multiplex PCR; in TCRdb, only in-frame clones are kept and a portion is missing. The top ten clones hold over 13% of a sample with a few hundred thousand clones, around 89% of them seen once. The sequencing input was PBMCs or T cells enriched from blood (not recorded which). This chain joins TRBV7-3 and TRBJ2-5; 10 bases map to TRBD2. The sequence came from a man aged 30 to 39 who had been exposed to COVID-19. For the CDR3, the DNA is TGTGCCAGCAGCTTAAATAGCGGGGGGACCCAAGAGACCCAGTACTTC. This sequence encodes CASSLNSGGTQETQYF.